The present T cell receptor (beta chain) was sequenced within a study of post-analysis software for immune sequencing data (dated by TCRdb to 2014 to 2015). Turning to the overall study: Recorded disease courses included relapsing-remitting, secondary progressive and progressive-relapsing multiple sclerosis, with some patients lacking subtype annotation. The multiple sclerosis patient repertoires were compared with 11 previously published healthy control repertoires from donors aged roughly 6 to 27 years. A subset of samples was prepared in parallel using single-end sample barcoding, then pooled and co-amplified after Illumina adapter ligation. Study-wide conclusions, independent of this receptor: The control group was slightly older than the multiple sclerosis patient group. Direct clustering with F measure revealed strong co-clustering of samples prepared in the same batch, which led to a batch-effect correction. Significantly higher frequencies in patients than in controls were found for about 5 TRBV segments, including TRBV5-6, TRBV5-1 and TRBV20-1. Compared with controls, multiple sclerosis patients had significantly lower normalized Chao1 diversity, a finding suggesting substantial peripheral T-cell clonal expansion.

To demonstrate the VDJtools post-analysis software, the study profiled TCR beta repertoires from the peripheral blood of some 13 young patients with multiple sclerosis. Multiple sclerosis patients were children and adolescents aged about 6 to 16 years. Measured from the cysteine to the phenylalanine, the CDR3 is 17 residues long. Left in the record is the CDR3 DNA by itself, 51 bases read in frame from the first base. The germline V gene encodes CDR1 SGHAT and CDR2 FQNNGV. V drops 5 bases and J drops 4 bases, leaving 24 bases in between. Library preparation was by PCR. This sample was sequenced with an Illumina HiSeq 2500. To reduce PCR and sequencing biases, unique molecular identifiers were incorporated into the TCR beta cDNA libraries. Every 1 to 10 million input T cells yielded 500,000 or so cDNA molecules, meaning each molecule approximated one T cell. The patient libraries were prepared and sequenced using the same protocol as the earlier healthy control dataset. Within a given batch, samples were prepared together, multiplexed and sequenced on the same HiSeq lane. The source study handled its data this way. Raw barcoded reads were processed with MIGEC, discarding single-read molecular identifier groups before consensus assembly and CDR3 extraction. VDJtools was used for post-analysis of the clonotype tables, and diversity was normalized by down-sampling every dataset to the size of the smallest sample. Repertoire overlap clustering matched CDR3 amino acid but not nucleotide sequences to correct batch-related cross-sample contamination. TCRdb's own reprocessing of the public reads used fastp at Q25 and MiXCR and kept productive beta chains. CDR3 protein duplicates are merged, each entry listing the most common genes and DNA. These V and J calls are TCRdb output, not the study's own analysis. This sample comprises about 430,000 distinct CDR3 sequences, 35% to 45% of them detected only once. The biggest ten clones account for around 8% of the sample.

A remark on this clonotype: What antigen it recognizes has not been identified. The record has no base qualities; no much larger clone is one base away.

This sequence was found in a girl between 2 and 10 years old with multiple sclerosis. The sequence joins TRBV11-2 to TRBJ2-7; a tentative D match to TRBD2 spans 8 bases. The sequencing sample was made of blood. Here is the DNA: TGTGCCAGCAGCCCCGGGAGGGGGCAGGGGACCTTTTACGAGCAGTACTTC. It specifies CASSPGRGQGTFYEQYF.